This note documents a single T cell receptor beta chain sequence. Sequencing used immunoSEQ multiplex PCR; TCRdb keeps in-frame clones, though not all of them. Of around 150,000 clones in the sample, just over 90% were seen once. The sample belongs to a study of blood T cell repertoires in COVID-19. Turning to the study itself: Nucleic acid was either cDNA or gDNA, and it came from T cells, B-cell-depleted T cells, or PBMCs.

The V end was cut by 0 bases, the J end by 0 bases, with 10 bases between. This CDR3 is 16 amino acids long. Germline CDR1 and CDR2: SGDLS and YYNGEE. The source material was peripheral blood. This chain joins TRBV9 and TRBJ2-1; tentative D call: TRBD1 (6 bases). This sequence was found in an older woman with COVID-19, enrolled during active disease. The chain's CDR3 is CASSVGTDSSYNEQFF. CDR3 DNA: TGTGCCAGCAGCGTAGGGACAGACAGCTCCTACAATGAGCAGTTCTTC. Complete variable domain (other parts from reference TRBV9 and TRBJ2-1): DSGVTQTPKHLITATGQRVTLRCSPRSGDLSVYWYQQSLDQGLQFLIQYYNGEERAKGNILERFSAQQFPDLHSELNLSSLELGDSALYFCASSVGTDSSYNEQFFGPGTRLTVL.